Listed below are T cell receptor beta chains from one sample, sequenced in a study of beta chain features in type 1 diabetes. The data were produced by immunoSEQ multiplex PCR, yet TCRdb's version contains in-frame clones alone and is incomplete. The sample contains 130,000 or so clones, 9% of which appear only once. The sample was central memory CD4+ T cells from blood. The receptors were gathered from a young man with type 1 diabetes. Both conserved end residues are part of each CDR3. D genes are given only for firm matches. Clone size is given for some rows only: seen once, a few or many times, or a class if the clone is expanded.

J gene,V gene,D gene,clone size,CDR3 protein,CDR3 DNA
TRBJ2-1,TRBV11-2,.,.,CASSLGYRGSAGNEQFF,TGTGCCAGCAGCTTAGGGTATCGGGGTTCGGCGGGGAATGAGCAGTTCTTC
TRBJ2-7,TRBV7-9,.,few,CASSLIPVFSDEQYF,TGTGCCAGCAGCTTAATCCCGGTCTTCTCGGACGAGCAGTACTTC
TRBJ2-7,TRBV6-5,TRBD1,.,CASSYSARDSEQYF,TGTGCCAGCAGTTACTCGGCTAGGGACAGCGAGCAGTACTTC
TRBJ1-6,TRBV28,TRBD1,.,CASSSVPGQGYNSPLHF,TGTGCCAGCAGTTCCGTCCCGGGACAGGGCTATAATTCACCCCTCCACTTT
TRBJ2-5,TRBV29-1,.,few,CSVGPGVGTQYF,TGCAGCGTGGGTCCAGGGGTGGGGACCCAGTACTTC
TRBJ1-2,TRBV4-3,TRBD1,many,CASSQWGQDDYGYTF,TGCGCCAGCAGCCAGTGGGGACAGGATGACTATGGCTACACCTTC
TRBJ2-5,TRBV28,.,few,CASSSVRETQYF,TGTGCCAGCAGCAGCGTCCGAGAGACCCAGTACTTC
TRBJ1-6,TRBV23-1,.,many,CASSQSSQGNSPLHF,TGCGCCAGCAGTCAATCTAGTCAGGGGAATTCACCCCTCCACTTT
TRBJ1-2,TRBV2,.,.,CASSGQVGYGYTF,TGTGCCAGCAGTGGTCAGGTTGGCTATGGCTACACCTTC
TRBJ2-1,TRBV5-4,TRBD2,.,CASSLYGGSYNEQFF,TGTGCCAGCAGCTTATACGGGGGGTCCTACAATGAGCAGTTCTTC
TRBJ2-5,TRBV30,.,few,CAWSAKDRAGETQYF,TGTGCCTGGAGTGCTAAAGACAGGGCGGGGGAGACCCAGTACTTC
TRBJ2-5,TRBV5-1,TRBD2,.,CASSLRLAGGETQYF,TGCGCCAGCAGCTTGCGGCTAGCGGGGGGAGAGACCCAGTACTTC
TRBJ2-7,TRBV2,TRBD1,few,CASTLQGIEQYF,TGTGCCAGCACCTTACAGGGGATCGAGCAGTACTTC
TRBJ2-7,TRBV19,.,.,CASSGGTAASEEQYF,TGTGCCAGTAGTGGGGGGACGGCCGCCTCCGAGGAGCAGTACTTC
TRBJ2-5,TRBV4-2,.,.,CASSQEFGQGKQYF,TGTGCCAGCAGCCAAGAATTCGGCCAGGGTAAGCAGTACTTC
TRBJ1-5,TRBV27,.,.,CASSFGGIQPQHF,TGTGCCAGCAGTTTCGGAGGGATACAGCCCCAGCATTTT
TRBJ2-7,TRBV20-1,.,.,CSAPVQYEQYF,TGCAGTGCACCCGTCCAGTACGAGCAGTACTTC
TRBJ1-2,TRBV4-2,.,.,CASSPVSVIDRGNYGYTF,TGTGCCAGCAGCCCCGTATCGGTGATCGATAGGGGGAACTATGGCTACACCTTC
TRBJ1-1,TRBV18,.,few,CASSPSGGNTEAFF,TGTGCCAGCTCACCTTCGGGGGGTAACACTGAAGCTTTCTTT
TRBJ2-3,TRBV7-8,.,few,CASSLHTDTQYF,TGTGCCAGCAGCTTACACACAGATACGCAGTATTTT
TRBJ1-1,TRBV5-4,.,few,CASSFGTQLFYTEAFF,TGTGCCAGCAGCTTCGGGACACAACTATTCTACACTGAAGCTTTCTTT
TRBJ2-6,TRBV7-2,TRBD2,.,CASSGGGTLTF,TGTGCCAGCAGCGGGGGGGGGACGCTGACTTTC
TRBJ2-1,TRBV7-2,TRBD1,many,CASSLQGIIYNEQFF,TGTGCCAGCAGCCTACAGGGGATCATATACAATGAGCAGTTCTTC
TRBJ2-3,TRBV5-4,TRBD2,.,CASSPQRGGDTQYF,TGTGCCAGCAGCCCACAGCGGGGGGGAGATACGCAGTATTTT
TRBJ2-3,TRBV7-3,TRBD2,.,CASSLGHSGGAGTDTQYF,TGTGCCAGCAGCTTAGGTCATAGCGGGGGGGCTGGCACAGATACGCAGTATTTT
TRBJ1-2,TRBV4-2,.,.,CASSQDRDSYGYTF,TGTGCCAGCAGCCAAGACAGGGATTCCTATGGCTACACCTTC
TRBJ1-2,TRBV19,.,many,CASSLDSYGYTF,TGTGCCAGTAGCCTGGACTCCTATGGCTACACCTTC
TRBJ2-7,TRBV6-1,.,.,CASSGGTGSSYEQYF,TGTGCCAGCAGTGGCGGGACGGGCAGCTCCTACGAGCAGTACTTC
TRBJ1-3,TRBV9,.,.,CASSPVGNTIYF,TGTGCCAGCAGCCCCGTGGGAAACACCATATATTTT
TRBJ2-2,TRBV30,TRBD1,few,CAWRTGGANTGELFF,TGTGCCTGGAGAACAGGGGGCGCGAACACCGGGGAGCTGTTTTTT
TRBJ2-2,TRBV4-3,.,few,CASRVEHRVLGTGELFF,TGCGCCAGCAGGGTCGAGCACAGGGTTTTAGGCACCGGGGAGCTGTTTTTT
TRBJ2-1,TRBV30,.,.,CAWSVSSGAYNEQFF,TGTGCCTGGAGTGTAAGTAGCGGAGCTTACAATGAGCAGTTCTTC
TRBJ2-5,TRBV7-6,.,.,CASSSVVQETQYF,TGTGCCAGCAGCTCGGTCGTACAAGAGACCCAGTACTTC
TRBJ2-5,TRBV7-2,TRBD1,many,CASSPQGAMGTQYF,TGTGCCAGCAGTCCACAGGGGGCGATGGGGACCCAGTACTTC
TRBJ2-3,TRBV14,TRBD2,few,CASSHRTSGRTDTQYF,TGTGCCAGCAGCCATCGGACTAGCGGGAGGACAGATACGCAGTATTTT
TRBJ2-7,TRBV5-1,TRBD1,.,CATRDSDSYEQYF,TGCGCCACCCGGGACAGCGATTCCTACGAGCAGTACTTC
TRBJ1-4,TRBV2,TRBD1,few,CASSIGQGSEKLFF,TGTGCCAGCAGTATTGGACAGGGCAGTGAAAAACTGTTTTTT
TRBJ2-5,TRBV5-1,.,few,CASSLLAGQETQYF,TGCGCCAGCAGCTTGTTGGCAGGGCAAGAGACCCAGTACTTC
TRBJ1-2,TRBV9,.,.,CASSVVDTGYGYTF,TGTGCCAGCAGCGTAGTAGATACAGGCTATGGCTACACCTTC
TRBJ2-7,TRBV28,.,few,CASSLSGPAYEQYF,TGTGCCAGCAGTTTATCGGGTCCCGCCTACGAGCAGTACTTC
TRBJ2-5,TRBV9,TRBD1,few,CASSAHRGEETQYF,TGTGCCAGCAGCGCCCACAGGGGAGAAGAGACCCAGTACTTC
TRBJ2-5,TRBV5-5,.,.,CASSHTRTEGTQYF,TGTGCCAGCAGCCACACTAGGACGGAAGGGACCCAGTACTTC
TRBJ2-5,TRBV28,TRBD2,few,CATADLSGGQETQYF,TGTGCCACCGCGGACCTTAGCGGGGGTCAGGAGACCCAGTACTTC
TRBJ1-2,TRBV5-1,TRBD1,.,CASSGTTGGAGYTF,TGCGCCAGCAGCGGAACTACAGGGGGCGCAGGCTACACCTTC
TRBJ2-7,TRBV30,TRBD2,few,CAWRLAGTYEQYF,TGTGCCTGGAGGCTAGCGGGTACCTACGAGCAGTACTTC
TRBJ2-5,TRBV30,.,few,CAWSVVGGGETQYF,TGTGCCTGGAGTGTAGTTGGGGGCGGAGAGACCCAGTACTTC
TRBJ2-1,TRBV5-1,.,few,CASSDRDSDEQFF,TGCGCCAGCAGCGACCGGGACTCAGATGAGCAGTTCTTC